This TCR beta chain was sequenced in a study of T cells in Graves' hyperthyroidism and ophthalmopathy. General study points: Peripheral blood also featured most of the thyroid clonotypes expanded above 0.001. Ophthalmopathy and stable hyperthyroidism were told apart by a 13 V-J model.

Germline CDR1 is MNHNS and CDR2 is SASEGT. The ends lost 5 bases at V and 2 bases at J; junction bases unmatched: 6. The CDR3 runs 14 residues. Researchers took RNA transcripts and amplified the TCR beta CDR3 regions from them. The TCR CDR3 was amplified in a first-round RT-PCR using the HTBI primer set. One entry per CDR3 protein results from TCRdb running MiXCR on the multiplex PCR reads. Among some 650,000 distinct CDR3 sequences listed, roughly 16% were seen once. This clonotype has just a few counts. Its target is unknown. Each diagnosis drew on symptoms, thyroxine, TRAb, thyroid ultrasound and orbital computed tomography findings.

This sequence was found in a woman aged 40 to 50 with Graves' ophthalmopathy. The V gene is TRBV6-1, the J gene TRBJ2-7; 7 bases map to TRBD1. The sample taken for sequencing was blood. CDR3 residues: CASSSQGEPYEQYF. The CDR3 coding sequence is TGTGCCAGCAGTTCTCAGGGGGAACCCTACGAGCAGTACTTC.